Following are 22 T cell receptor beta chains from one sample sequenced in a study of identical twins. MiXCR was run by TCRdb on the 5' RACE reads, yielding one entry per CDR3 protein. The repertoire includes around 510,000 distinct CDR3 sequences, roughly an eighth of them detected once, and 0.95% to 1% sits in the top ten. The same data also contributed to another study, on yellow fever vaccine responses in identical twins.

The sequenced sample consisted of CD4+ T cells sorted from blood. These receptors were taken from a woman under 30 in good health.

The chain carries TRBV10-3 and TRBJ2-2, with D perhaps matching TRBD1 or TRBD2 (5 bases each). V lost 6 bases and J 2 bases, leaving 10 bases between the germline ends. This CDR3 is 14 amino acids long. Germline CDR1 reads ENHRY; CDR2 reads SYGVKD. CDR3 sequence reads: CAIRGDVNTGELFF. The CDR3, as DNA: TGTGCCATCAGGGGGGATGTAAACACCGGGGAGCTGTTTTTT.

The V gene is TRBV12-3 or TRBV12-4, the J gene TRBJ2-5; D may be TRBD1 (5 bases). V was trimmed by 3 bases and J by 7 bases, leaving 12 bases between them. The CDR3 sequence is 13 residues long. The CDR3 here is CASSLTELGTQYF. CDR3 DNA: TGTGCCAGCAGTTTGACAGAACTTGGGACCCAGTACTTC.

This clonotype was recorded at least ten times. This chain uses TRBV15 with TRBJ1-4; 9 nucleotides line up with TRBD1. There are 17 residues in the CDR3. Germline loops: CDR1 LNHNV, CDR2 YYDKDF (reference sequence). Trimming took 0 bases from V and 4 from J; bases not matched to a gene: 6. Here the CDR3 reads CATSRDPRQGGNEKLFF. In DNA, the CDR3 is TGTGCCACCAGCAGAGATCCAAGACAGGGGGGTAATGAAAAACTGTTTTTT.

The V and J genes are TRBV20-1 and TRBJ2-7; 8 bases are a match to TRBD2. V lost 1 base to trimming and J lost 3 bases; unmatched junction nucleotides: 11. This CDR3 is built from 16 residues. Germline V lookup: CDR1 DFQATT, CDR2 SNEGSKA (reference sequence). This chain's CDR3 is CSARGDRSGTYYEQYF. DNA for the CDR3: TGCAGTGCTAGAGGCGACCGTAGCGGGACTTACTACGAGCAGTACTTC.

This chain links TRBV20-1 with TRBJ2-7; 7 positions match TRBD2. Germline V gene lookup returns CDR1 DFQATT and CDR2 SNEGSKA (reference sequence). This CDR3 region has 13 residues. The trim removed 3 bases at V and 6 bases at J, leaving 8 bases unmatched. This CDR3 reads CSASPAGRGEQYF. CDR3 in DNA: TGCAGTGCTAGCCCAGCGGGACGCGGCGAGCAGTACTTC.

V and J are TRBV20-1 and TRBJ2-1; D is possibly TRBD2 (7 bases). Germline CDR1 DFQATT, CDR2 SNEGSKA (reference sequence). Trimming shortened V by 6 bases and J by 8 bases, and 14 bases separated the two germline ends. The length of the CDR3 is 12 residues. The CDR3 DNA reads TGCAGTGCGACGGAGGGGGGGGATGAGCAGTTCTTC. Translated: CSATEGGDEQFF.

In its sample, this clonotype was seen a few times. V is TRBV4-2 and J is TRBJ1-2; a weak D match, TRBD1 (5 bases). Germline V CDR1 and CDR2: LGHNA, YNFKEQ. Trimming cost V 0 bases and J 4 bases, with 6 bases left between them. The length of the CDR3 is 13 residues. The CDR3 sequence is CASSQEGGYGYTF. For the CDR3, the DNA is TGTGCCAGCAGCCAAGAGGGGGGCTATGGCTACACCTTC.

This chain connects TRBV11-2 to TRBJ2-1; TRBD2 matches at 14 bases. The V gene's germline CDR1 is SGHAT and CDR2 FQNNGV. CDR3 length: 19 residues. Trimming took 5 bases from V and 3 from J; bases not matched to a gene: 12. In DNA form, the CDR3 reads TGTGCCAGCAGCCCAACGCTGGGACTAGCGGGAGATCTCTACAATGAGCAGTTCTTC. It is translated as CASSPTLGLAGDLYNEQFF.

This clonotype was counted a few times. This chain joins TRBV7-9 and TRBJ2-7; D not certain. Trimming took 4 bases from V and 3 from J, leaving 7 bases between them. This CDR3 comprises 12 residues. Germline V lookup: CDR1 SEHNR, CDR2 FQNEAQ (reference sequence). The DNA of the CDR3 is TGTGCCAGCAGCTGGGCAGGCTACGAGCAGTACTTC. It specifies CASSWAGYEQYF.

This clonotype appeared many times. The gene calls are TRBV5-1 and TRBJ2-1; D unclear. The germline V and J ends were trimmed by 2 bases and 3 bases, with 9 bases remaining between them. CDR3 length: 14 residues. Looked up from germline, CDR1 is SGHRS and CDR2 is YFSETQ. The CDR3 DNA sequence: TGCGCCAGCAGCTTAAGGACGGACTACAATGAGCAGTTCTTC. The encoded protein is CASSLRTDYNEQFF.

This clonotype was observed many times. The V and J genes are TRBV24-1 and TRBJ2-3, with 8 nucleotides matching TRBD1. The length of the CDR3 is 16 residues. V shed 3 bases, J shed 2 bases, and the junction held 6 bases outside the gene matches. Germline CDR1 reads KGHDR; CDR2 reads SFDVKD. CDR3 residues: CATSDRSGGPTDTQYF. Written as DNA, the CDR3 is TGTGCCACCAGTGATCGGTCAGGGGGCCCCACAGATACGCAGTATTTT.

This clonotype was seen more than once but under ten times. This chain uses TRBV6-1 with TRBJ1-4; a possible D gene is TRBD1 (5 bases). Germline V gene sequence: CDR1 MNHNS, CDR2 SASEGT. Trimming took off 7 bases at V and 3 bases at J, with 15 bases between the two ends. This CDR3 region has 15 residues. The chain's CDR3 is CASNMRGTSNEKLFF. As DNA, the CDR3 is TGTGCCAGCAATATGAGGGGAACCTCTAATGAAAAACTGTTTTTT.

There are a few counts of this clonotype. The rearrangement joins TRBV11-1 to TRBJ2-6; D could derive from TRBD1 or TRBD2 (7 bases each). Between the trimmed V and J ends, which lost 4 bases and 4 bases, there was a span of 23 bases. The CDR3 runs 19 residues. Germline lookup yields CDR1 SGHAT and CDR2 FQDESV (reference sequence). The CDR3 nucleotides read TGTGCCAGCAGCTCAACCAGGGGGGGACCGGGATCCGGGGCCAACGTCCTGACTTTC. Amino acid sequence: CASSSTRGGPGSGANVLTF.

In its sample, this clonotype was seen a few times. The rearrangement links TRBV5-1 to TRBJ2-2; no clear D. V lost 4 bases, J lost 2 bases, and 12 bases lay in between. Germline V CDR1 and CDR2: SGHRS, YFSETQ. The CDR3 has 15 residues. CDR3 residues: CASSLRPENTGELFF. CDR3 in DNA: TGCGCCAGCAGCCTACGTCCAGAAAACACCGGGGAGCTGTTTTTT.

There are a few counts of this clonotype. The rearrangement links TRBV9 to TRBJ2-3; 9 positions match TRBD1. Germline loops: CDR1 SGDLS, CDR2 YYNGEE. The V and J ends lost 4 bases and 3 bases, in that order; junction bases with no gene match: 9. This CDR3 has 16 residues. In nucleotides, the CDR3 is TGTGCCAGCAGCCCCGGGGGAGGACAGGGGACAGATACGCAGTATTTT. Protein product: CASSPGGGQGTDTQYF.

Only a few counts were recorded for this clonotype. The rearrangement joins TRBV30 to TRBJ2-3; no firm D call. The length of the CDR3 is 12 residues. The V end was cut by 5 bases, the J end by 0 bases, with 6 bases between. CDR1 and CDR2 (germline): GTSNPN, SVGIG (reference sequence). CDR3 DNA: TGTGCCTGGTCGACTAGCACAGATACGCAGTATTTT. Protein: CAWSTSTDTQYF.

This clonotype turned up a few times. The chain combines TRBV20-1 with TRBJ2-3; tentatively, D is TRBD2 (6 bases). The germline CDR1 and CDR2 sequences are DFQATT and SNEGSKA (reference sequence). CDR3 length: 16 amino acids. Trimming stripped 6 bases from V and 1 base from J, with 20 bases between. CDR3 sequence reads: CSALGPGTSRTDTQYF. In DNA form, the CDR3 reads TGCAGTGCCCTAGGTCCTGGGACTTCTCGCACAGATACGCAGTATTTT.

The genes are TRBV2 and TRBJ1-5; D is unclear. With 7 bases removed from V and 4 bases from J, the gap between germline ends came to 17 bases. Germline V gene lookup returns CDR1 SNHLY and CDR2 FYNNEI. CDR3 length: 15 residues. This chain's CDR3 is CASTREGGQNQPQHF. The CDR3 nucleotides are TGTGCCAGCACTCGGGAGGGAGGGCAAAATCAGCCCCAGCATTTT.

The rearrangement joins TRBV11-2 to TRBJ2-3; 8 nucleotides align to TRBD2. The CDR3 contains 16 residues. Trimming at V came to 3 bases and at J to 2 bases, leaving 7 bases not matched to a gene. Germline-derived CDR1 and CDR2 are SGHAT and FQNNGV. CDR3 loop: CASSFRRGGPTDTQYF. Written as DNA, the CDR3 is TGTGCCAGCAGCTTCCGACGGGGGGGACCCACAGATACGCAGTATTTT.

The chain joins TRBV15 to TRBJ2-3; tentative D call: TRBD2 (6 bases). Trimming left V 8 bases short and J 6 bases short, with 12 bases between. The CDR3 spans 12 residues. Germline assignment: CDR1 LNHNV and CDR2 YYDKDF (reference sequence). In DNA, the CDR3 is TGTGCCACCCGGCGGGATAGCGATACGCAGTATTTT. The encoded protein is CATRRDSDTQYF.

This clonotype appeared a few times. V is TRBV4-1 and J is TRBJ2-1; TRBD2 aligns across 11 bases. CDR1 is MGHRA and CDR2 is YSYEKL in the germline V gene. CDR3 length equals 16 residues. The V and J ends lost 0 bases and 10 bases, in that order; junction bases with no gene match: 8. CDR3: CASSQETRLAGCEQFF. DNA for the CDR3: TGCGCCAGCAGCCAAGAGACGAGACTAGCGGGATGCGAGCAGTTCTTC.

This clonotype was seen ten or more times. The chain couples TRBV5-1 to TRBJ2-1, with TRBD2 matching over 13 bases. The germline V gene has CDR1 SGHRS and CDR2 YFSETQ. The CDR3 covers 15 residues. V lost 3 bases, J lost 5 bases, and 2 bases stayed unmatched. CDR3 loop: CASSSGLAGHNEQFF. The CDR3 coding sequence is TGCGCCAGCAGCTCGGGACTAGCGGGGCACAATGAGCAGTTCTTC. The whole variable domain, remainder taken from reference TRBV5-1 and TRBJ2-1, is KAGVTQTPRYLIKTRGQQVTLSCSPISGHRSVSWYQQTPGQGLQFLFEYFSETQRNKGNFPGRFSGRQFSNSRSEMNVSTLELGDSALYLCASSSGLAGHNEQFFGPGTRLTVL.